The 26 T cell receptor beta chains presented below share a single source sample, sequenced in a study of T cell repertoires in cytomegalovirus infection. One entry per CDR3 protein, called by TCRdb with MiXCR from the reads. This table holds roughly 310,000 distinct CDR3 sequences, around a sixth found once. Sequencing was done on a sample of PBMCs. These receptors were collected from a human donor in good health (CMV status not recorded). Some clones in this sample may be carry-over from other donors' samples.

The chain employs TRBV20-1 and TRBJ2-1; 14 nucleotides agree with TRBD2. V was clipped by 4 bases and J by 9 bases; unmatched bases: 5. The CDR3 runs to 14 residues. CDR1 is DFQATT, CDR2 SNEGSKA, per germline (reference sequence). CDR3 residues: CSAKTSGGASEQFF. CDR3 DNA: TGCAGTGCTAAGACTAGCGGGGGGGCAAGTGAGCAGTTCTTC.

A few counts support this clonotype. This rearrangement joins TRBV4-1 to TRBJ2-5; D not certain. There are 13 residues in the CDR3. V was shortened by 4 bases and J by 1 base, with 7 bases between the two germline ends. Germline V gives CDR1 MGHRA, CDR2 YSYEKL. The CDR3 sequence is CASSREFQETQYF. CDR3 sequence (DNA): TGCGCCAGCAGCCGAGAATTCCAAGAGACCCAGTACTTC.

This clonotype was picked up a small number of times. The chain's CDR3 is CAISESVYEQYF. The CDR3 DNA reads as TGTGCCATCAGTGAATCAGTTTACGAGCAGTACTTC. The V and J genes are TRBV10-3 and TRBJ2-7; D is unresolved. The CDR3 spans 12 residues. V gave up 3 bases and J gave up 4 bases, with 7 bases separating them. Per the germline V gene, CDR1 is ENHRY and CDR2 is SYGVKD.

This clonotype was seen repeatedly, ten times or more. CDR3: CASSLPRGPQHF. For the CDR3, the DNA is TGTGCCAGCAGCCTTCCGCGGGGGCCCCAGCATTTT. The chain employs TRBV12-3 or TRBV12-4 and TRBJ1-5; D is unresolved. The CDR3 runs to 12 residues. V lost 6 bases to trimming and J lost 9 bases, with 12 bases between them.

Concerning this clonotype itself: A much larger clone lies a single base off, so this may be a read error. The chain uses TRBV24-1 and TRBJ2-1; 14 positions agree with TRBD2. This CDR3 region has 19 residues. CDR1 KGHDR and CDR2 SFDVKD come from the germline V gene. This chain's CDR3 is CPTSDNPGLAGAVRNEQFF. The CDR3 DNA sequence: TGTCCCACCAGTGACAACCCGGGACTAGCGGGGGCCGTCCGCAATGAGCAGTTCTTC.

Comment on this clonotype: Just one base apart from a much larger clone, this may be a read error. The chain has TRBV7-4 and TRBJ2-7; 7 bases match TRBD2. CDR1 and CDR2 (germline): SGHVT, SQSDAQ. This CDR3 is built from 14 residues. Here the CDR3 reads CTSSLDPGEGTIVF. The CDR3 DNA follows: TGTACCAGCAGCTTGGATCCCGGGGAGGGGACGATCGTCTTC.

This rearrangement joins TRBV7-2 to TRBJ2-3, with D possibly TRBD2 on 6 matching bases. CDR3 length equals 16 residues. From germline, CDR1 is SGHTA and CDR2 FQGNSA. Between the trimmed V and J ends, which lost 5 bases and 1 base, there was a span of 16 bases. CDR3 nucleotide sequence: TGTGCCAGCAGCGCAATGGGGTTAGCGGGCACAGATACGCAGTATTTT. Amino acid sequence: CASSAMGLAGTDTQYF.

This clonotype turned up a few times. The DNA for the CDR3 is TGCAGTGCTAGAGCCCCACCGGAAAAACTGTTTTTT. Encoded protein: CSARAPPEKLFF. The chain couples TRBV20-1 to TRBJ1-4; D unresolved. Trimming shortened V by 1 base and J by 8 bases, and 8 bases separated the two germline ends. Germline CDR1 and CDR2: DFQATT and SNEGSKA (reference sequence). This CDR3 is 12 amino acids long.

This clonotype came up a few times. This chain joins TRBV7-2 and TRBJ2-3; 9 positions match TRBD2. The CDR3 spans 15 residues. V lost 5 bases to trimming and J lost 4 bases; unmatched junction nucleotides: 7. Germline CDR1 reads SGHTA; CDR2 reads FQGNSA. CDR3 protein: CASSLGTSNPDTQYF. Written as DNA, the CDR3 is TGTGCCAGCAGCCTAGGGACTAGCAACCCAGATACGCAGTATTTT. Together with reference TRBV7-2 and TRBJ2-3, the CDR3 gives the full variable domain: GAGVSQSPSNKVTEKGKDVELRCDPISGHTALYWYRQSLGQGLEFLIYFQGNSAPDKSGLPSDRFSAERTGGSVSTLTIQRTQQEDSAVYLCASSLGTSNPDTQYFGPGTRLTVL.

In nucleotides, the CDR3 is TGTGCCAGCAGTACATCCGGGACAGGGACGGGTCAGCCCCAGCATTTT. The encoded protein is CASSTSGTGTGQPQHF. The V gene is TRBV28, the J gene TRBJ1-5; 9 nucleotides match TRBD1. Germline V gene data show CDR1 as MDHEN and CDR2 as SYDVKM. Unmatched junction bases numbered 11, after V lost 5 bases and J lost 6 bases. This CDR3 is 16 amino acids long. The whole variable domain, filled in from reference TRBV28 and TRBJ1-5, reads DVKVTQSSRYLVKRTGEKVFLECVQDMDHENMFWYRQDPGLGLRLIYFSYDVKMKEKGDIPEGYSVSREKKERFSLILESASTNQTSMYLCASSTSGTGTGQPQHFGDGTRLSIL.

This clonotype was seen more than once but under ten times. The chain combines TRBV27 with TRBJ2-7, with 8 bases fitting TRBD1. Trimming removed 0 bases from V and 3 bases from J; junction bases left unmatched: 4. The germline V gene has CDR1 MNHEY and CDR2 SMNVEV (reference sequence). The CDR3 extends over 15 amino acids. The DNA for the CDR3 is TGTGCCAGCAGTTTATCCGCGACAGGGGACTACGAGCAGTACTTC. Translation gives CASSLSATGDYEQYF.

The chain has TRBV2 and TRBJ2-7, with 8 bases lining up with TRBD1. V was clipped by 6 bases and J by 7 bases; unmatched bases: 8. Per germline, CDR1 SNHLY and CDR2 FYNNEI. The CDR3 sequence is 13 residues long. The CDR3 protein is CASRRTGFEEQYF. The DNA for the CDR3 is TGTGCCAGCAGGCGGACAGGGTTTGAAGAGCAGTACTTC.

This clonotype has a handful of counts. V usage is TRBV6-1 and J usage is TRBJ1-2, with TRBD1 as a possible D gene (5 bases). The germline gives CDR1 MNHNS, CDR2 SASEGT. This CDR3 has 13 amino acids. V lost 6 bases and J lost 2, with 10 bases in between. CDR3 DNA: TGTGCCAGCAGCGAGGACATGAACTATGGCTACACCTTC. The encoded protein is CASSEDMNYGYTF.

In its sample, this clonotype was seen many times. V usage is TRBV7-6 and J usage is TRBJ2-5; 7 nucleotides match TRBD2. The CDR3 length is 13 residues. With 3 bases clipped from V and 2 bases from J, the junction kept 0 bases outside the gene matches. Germline CDR1 and CDR2: SGHVS and FNYEAQ. The chain's CDR3 is CASSFGRQETQYF. In DNA, the CDR3 is TGTGCCAGCAGCTTCGGGAGGCAAGAGACCCAGTACTTC.

This clonotype was seen ten or more times. The rearrangement links TRBV12-3 or TRBV12-4 to TRBJ2-3; D call uncertain. The CDR3 has 17 residues. The ends were cut back, 2 bases at V and 0 bases at J, with 15 bases in the middle. The DNA for the CDR3 is TGTGCCAGCAGTTTAATTCCTGGGTCTAGTAGCACAGATACGCAGTATTTT. The encoded protein is CASSLIPGSSSTDTQYF.

The CDR3 region is CASSLEAEQETQYF. As DNA, the CDR3 is TGTGCCAGCAGCTTGGAAGCGGAGCAAGAGACCCAGTACTTC. The chain carries TRBV5-4 and TRBJ2-5; tentatively, D is TRBD2 (5 bases). The CDR3 covers 14 residues. The V gene lost 0 bases and the J gene lost 2 bases, with 8 bases spanning the gap. Germline CDR1 and CDR2: SGHNT and YYREEE (reference sequence).

This chain links TRBV5-1 with TRBJ2-2; D perhaps matches TRBD2 (5 bases). The CDR3 sequence is 13 residues long. Trimming stripped 2 bases from V and 6 bases from J, with 8 bases between. From germline, CDR1 is SGHRS and CDR2 YFSETQ. The CDR3: CASSFGEAGELFF. The CDR3 DNA follows: TGCGCCAGCAGCTTCGGGGAAGCCGGGGAGCTGTTTTTT.

This clonotype was picked up many times. V usage is TRBV7-2 and J usage is TRBJ2-1; TRBD2 is a possible D gene (7 bases). Trimming cost V 5 bases and J 9 bases, with 14 bases left between them. Per germline, CDR1 SGHTA and CDR2 FQGNSA. This CDR3 is 13 amino acids long. CDR3 nucleotides: TGTGCCAGCAGCGGGGGGGCGTACGGTGAGCAGTTCTTC. Its translation: CASSGGAYGEQFF. Full variable domain (remainder filled in from reference TRBV7-2 and TRBJ2-1): GAGVSQSPSNKVTEKGKDVELRCDPISGHTALYWYRQSLGQGLEFLIYFQGNSAPDKSGLPSDRFSAERTGGSVSTLTIQRTQQEDSAVYLCASSGGAYGEQFFGPGTRLTVL.

A few counts support this clonotype. The chain uses TRBV20-1 and TRBJ1-1, with D perhaps TRBD1 (6 bases). The germline V and J ends were trimmed by 5 bases and 0 bases, with 10 bases remaining between them. Germline lookup yields CDR1 DFQATT and CDR2 SNEGSKA (reference sequence). This CDR3 has 13 residues. CDR3 DNA: TGCAGTGCTTTAACAGGGATGAACACTGAAGCTTTCTTT. Amino acid sequence: CSALTGMNTEAFF.

This chain uses TRBV19 with TRBJ2-1, with 10 nucleotides matching TRBD2. CDR1 and CDR2 from the germline V gene are LNHDA and SQIVND (reference sequence). The ends lost 3 bases at V and 5 bases at J; junction bases unmatched: 10. The CDR3 covers 17 residues. For the CDR3, the DNA is TGTGCCAGTAGTATTACGAGCGGGGGGGCCCCCCACAATGAGCAGTTCTTC. Translation: CASSITSGGAPHNEQFF.

This clonotype was picked up many times. The gene calls are TRBV7-8 and TRBJ2-7; D perhaps matches TRBD2 (6 bases). With 4 bases removed from V and 4 bases from J, the gap between germline ends came to 20 bases. The CDR3 sequence is 16 residues long. Germline CDR1 reads SGHVS; CDR2 reads FQNEAQ. The CDR3 DNA follows: TGTGCCAGCAGCTCAGCCTCGGGACTTAGTCAATACGAGCAGTACTTC. Translated: CASSSASGLSQYEQYF.

This clonotype has a handful of counts. V and J are TRBV5-4 and TRBJ2-1; no definite D call. Trimming cost V 0 bases and J 3 bases, with 10 bases left between them. Germline loops: CDR1 SGHNT, CDR2 YYREEE (reference sequence). CDR3 size: 15 residues. This chain's CDR3 is CASSLAGRSYNEQFF. The DNA for the CDR3 is TGTGCCAGCAGCTTGGCGGGCAGAAGCTACAATGAGCAGTTCTTC. Full variable domain (missing parts from reference TRBV5-4 and TRBJ2-1): ETGVTQSPTHLIKTRGQQVTLRCSSQSGHNTVSWYQQALGQGPQFIFQYYREEENGRGNFPPRFSGLQFPNYSSELNVNALELDDSALYLCASSLAGRSYNEQFFGPGTRLTVL.

This clonotype was counted a few times. V and J are TRBV6-1 and TRBJ2-7; D is possibly TRBD1 or TRBD2 (5 bases each). Germline V gives CDR1 MNHNS, CDR2 SASEGT. The V and J ends lost 5 bases and 4 bases respectively, with 18 bases between them. The CDR3 totals 15 residues. Here the CDR3 reads CASSYALQGAYEQYF. The CDR3 DNA reads TGTGCCAGCAGTTACGCACTTCAGGGAGCTTACGAGCAGTACTTC.

This clonotype was counted between two and nine times. The chain joins TRBV7-2 to TRBJ2-7; TRBD2 might be the D (6 bases). The CDR3 loop spans 14 amino acids. Trimming shortened V by 4 bases and J by 3 bases, and 13 bases separated the two germline ends. The germline V gene has CDR1 SGHTA and CDR2 FQGNSA. CDR3 coding DNA: TGTGCCAGCAGCTGGGACGGAGGGATCTACGAGCAGTACTTC. It yields the protein CASSWDGGIYEQYF.

This clonotype was recorded at least ten times. The J gene is TRBJ2-2, the V gene TRBV7-2; 8 bases map to TRBD2. Per the germline V gene, CDR1 is SGHTA and CDR2 is FQGNSA. CDR3 length: 17 amino acids. J lost 4 bases, V lost 0 bases, and 7 bases had no gene match. CDR3 sequence reads: CASSLAAGGGFTGELFF. As DNA, the CDR3 is TGTGCCAGCAGCTTAGCGGCCGGGGGGGGGTTCACCGGGGAGCTGTTTTTT.

V usage is TRBV9 and J usage is TRBJ2-3, with 10 bases that match TRBD2. V gave up 5 bases and J gave up 4 bases; unmatched junction bases: 7. This CDR3 comprises 15 residues. The germline V gene encodes CDR1 SGDLS and CDR2 YYNGEE. The CDR3, as DNA: TGTGCCAGCAGTGCAAGCGGGGGGGACGCAGATACGCAGTATTTT. Protein product: CASSASGGDADTQYF.